Sequencing of this T cell receptor beta chain was carried out in a study of T cells expressing NK-cell markers. The overall study: Each TCR beta repertoire originated in sorted T cells that were CD3+CD56+NKG2C+, CD3+CD56+NKG2C- or CD3+CD56-NKG2C+. Study-level points and caveats: CD8+ T cells in 5 to 7 donors included dominant NKG2C+ clonotypes at roughly 1.0-8%.

Template switching by 5'RACE with UMIs generated the TCR beta cDNA. TCRdb reanalyzed the 5' RACE reads, giving one entry per CDR3 protein sequence and no DNA. The sample data list some 110,000 distinct CDR3 sequences. This CDR3 region has 13 residues. From germline, CDR1 is LNHDA and CDR2 SQIVND (reference sequence). Comment on this clonotype: Its antigen is unknown.

Input material: blood T cells: a sorted CD56 or NKG2C T cell subset, CD4+ or CD8+ T cells, or bulk PBMC T cells (not recorded which). The V gene is TRBV19, the J gene TRBJ1-2. The receptor comes from a woman aged 18-70 years in good health. The CDR3 loop is CASSMGNNYGYTF.